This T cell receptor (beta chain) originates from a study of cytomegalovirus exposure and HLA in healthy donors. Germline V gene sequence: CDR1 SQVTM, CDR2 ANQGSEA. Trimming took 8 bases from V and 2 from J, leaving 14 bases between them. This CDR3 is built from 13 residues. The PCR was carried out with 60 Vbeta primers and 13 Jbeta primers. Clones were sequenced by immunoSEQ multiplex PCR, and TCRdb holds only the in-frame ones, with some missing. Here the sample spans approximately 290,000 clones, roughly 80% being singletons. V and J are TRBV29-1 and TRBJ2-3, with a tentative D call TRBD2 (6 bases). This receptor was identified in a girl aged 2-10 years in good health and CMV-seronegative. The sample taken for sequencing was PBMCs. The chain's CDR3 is CSRSWGDTDTQYF. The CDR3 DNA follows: TGCAGCCGCTCGTGGGGGGACACAGATACGCAGTATTTT.